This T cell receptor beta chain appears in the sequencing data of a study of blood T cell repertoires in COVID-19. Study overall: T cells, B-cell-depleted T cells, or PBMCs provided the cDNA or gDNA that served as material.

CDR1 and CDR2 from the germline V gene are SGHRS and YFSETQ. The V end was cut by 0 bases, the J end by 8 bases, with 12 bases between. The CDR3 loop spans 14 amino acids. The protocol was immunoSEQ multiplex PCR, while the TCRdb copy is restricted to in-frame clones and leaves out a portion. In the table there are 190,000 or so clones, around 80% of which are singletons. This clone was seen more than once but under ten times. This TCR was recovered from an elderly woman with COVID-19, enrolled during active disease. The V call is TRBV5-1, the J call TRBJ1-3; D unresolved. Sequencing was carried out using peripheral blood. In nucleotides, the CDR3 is TGCGCCAGCAGCTTGGACGGGAGGGTAGACACCATATATTTT. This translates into CASSLDGRVDTIYF.